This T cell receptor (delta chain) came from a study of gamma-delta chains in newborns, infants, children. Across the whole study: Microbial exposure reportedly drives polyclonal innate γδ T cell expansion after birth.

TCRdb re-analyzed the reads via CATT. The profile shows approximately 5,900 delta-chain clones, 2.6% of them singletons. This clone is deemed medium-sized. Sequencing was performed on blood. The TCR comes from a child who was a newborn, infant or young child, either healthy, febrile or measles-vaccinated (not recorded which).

CDR3 in DNA: TGTGCCTGTGACACGGGATACCTAAGCTCCTGGGACACCCGACAGATGTTTTTC. Its translation is CACDTGYLSSWDTRQMFF. The chain is built from TRDV2 and TRDJ3, with 7 bases matching TRDD3. V was clipped by 1 base and J by 0 bases; unmatched bases: 5. This CDR3 has 18 residues. The germline V gene encodes CDR1 GEAIGNYY and CDR2 EKD.